This is a list of T cell receptor beta chains from one sample in a study of radiotherapy plus CTLA-4 blockade in lung cancer. Here immunoSEQ multiplex PCR was the method, and the copy in TCRdb shows in-frame clones only, minus some. This sample has 80,000 or so clones; 78% occur once, and the top ten carry more than 3.5%. This material consisted of peripheral blood, taken from a patient treated with radiotherapy plus ipilimumab. These TCRs come from a human donor with non-small cell lung cancer who had a partial response to radiotherapy plus ipilimumab. Some clones in this sample may be carry-over from other donors' samples. Both conserved end residues are part of each CDR3. A D gene is named only where the DNA matches it firmly. Some rows mark clone size as missing; the rest say once, few, many or name a class of expanded clone.

clone_size,j_call,v_call,d_call,cdr3_aa,cdr3_nt
NA,TRBJ2-7,TRBV4-2,NA,CASSRQRYTEQYF,TGTGCCAGCAGCCGACAAAGGTACACCGAGCAGTACTTC
NA,TRBJ1-2,TRBV7-3,NA,CASSFNRRSNYGYTF,TGTGCCAGCAGCTTCAATAGACGGAGTAACTATGGCTACACCTTC
NA,TRBJ1-5,TRBV29-1,NA,CSVGGTNDQPQHF,TGCAGCGTTGGAGGGACAAACGATCAGCCCCAGCATTTT
NA,TRBJ2-7,TRBV6-5,TRBD2,CASSFSSGTSYEQYF,TGTGCCAGCAGTTTTTCTAGCGGGACCTCCTACGAGCAGTACTTC
medium-sized,TRBJ1-5,TRBV7-2,TRBD1,CASSPQGSNQPQHF,TGTGCCAGCAGCCCACAGGGGAGCAATCAGCCCCAGCATTTT
NA,TRBJ2-7,TRBV25-1,TRBD2,CASRRGGEQYF,TGTGCCAGCAGACGCGGGGGCGAGCAGTACTTC
NA,TRBJ1-2,TRBV6-6,TRBD1,CASGDRDYGYTF,TGTGCCAGCGGTGACAGGGACTATGGCTACACCTTC
NA,TRBJ2-3,TRBV28,TRBD1,CASGSGTVPPYF,TGTGCCAGCGGCTCCGGGACAGTCCCCCCGTATTTT
NA,TRBJ2-2,TRBV5-1,NA,CASSLVAGFITGELFF,TGCGCCAGCAGCTTAGTCGCAGGTTTTATAACCGGGGAGCTGTTTTTT
NA,TRBJ1-1,TRBV5-8,TRBD1,CASSFRQGDFTEAFF,TGTGCCAGCAGCTTTCGGCAGGGGGATTTTACTGAAGCTTTCTTT
NA,TRBJ2-1,TRBV15,NA,CATSGGFANLNEQFF,TGTGCCACCAGCGGGGGGTTCGCTAACCTGAATGAGCAGTTCTTC
NA,TRBJ2-2,TRBV12-2,NA,CASRRCPGLENTGELFF,TGTGCAAGTCGCCGATGTCCGGGACTAGAGAACACCGGGGAGCTGTTTTTT
once,TRBJ1-1,TRBV5-1,NA,CASSLGGSTEAFF,TGCGCCAGCAGCTTGGGTGGTAGCACTGAAGCTTTCTTT
NA,TRBJ1-6,TRBV30,TRBD1,CAWSVRDRPSPLHF,TGTGCCTGGAGTGTCCGGGACAGGCCCTCACCCCTCCACTTT
NA,TRBJ2-7,TRBV9,TRBD1,CASSVAGTAYEQYF,TGTGCCAGCAGCGTAGCGGGGACAGCCTACGAGCAGTACTTC
NA,TRBJ2-7,TRBV4-3,NA,CASSQERGTYEQYF,TGCGCCAGCAGCCAAGAAAGGGGTACCTACGAGCAGTACTTC
NA,TRBJ1-1,TRBV7-2,NA,CASSLDGRVNTEAFF,TGTGCCAGCAGCTTAGATGGGCGCGTGAACACTGAAGCTTTCTTT
NA,TRBJ1-3,TRBV6-5,NA,CIPRGTNTIYF,TGTATACCCAGGGGAACTAACACCATATATTTT
NA,TRBJ2-3,TRBV15,TRBD1,CATSRTGADTQYF,TGTGCCACCAGCAGGACAGGGGCAGATACGCAGTATTTT